A single sample gave rise to the 27 T cell receptor beta chains below, sequenced in a study of blood T cells in healthy people across ages. A second roughly 7 to 11 cycle PCR used barcoded and J-beta primers. Using its own MiXCR run on the 5' RACE reads, TCRdb lists one record per CDR3 protein. The repertoire includes fewer than 2,000,000 distinct CDR3 sequences, about 39% of them detected once, and more than 20% sits in the top ten. Material for sequencing was blood. The origin of the receptors is a human donor in good health.

This clonotype was seen only a few times. The chain carries TRBV4-2 and TRBJ2-4, with 7 positions matching TRBD1. The J call may be wrong; the DNA end is better matched by TRBJ2-7. This CDR3 is built from 15 residues. CDR1 LGHNA and CDR2 YNFKEQ come from the germline V gene. The CDR3 loop reads CASSQDGRGSYEQYF. CDR3 in DNA: TGTGCCAGCAGCCAAGATGGCAGGGGGAGCTACGAGCAGTACTTC.

This clonotype was counted a few times. The chain carries TRBV4-3 and TRBJ1-2, with a weak D call TRBD1 (6 bases). Germline assignment: CDR1 LGHNA and CDR2 YSLEER. This CDR3 contains 15 residues. Trimming pared 4 bases from V and 1 base from J, leaving 13 bases between. In nucleotides, the CDR3 is TGCGCCAGCAGCCTTAGCGCAGGGGTTAACTATGGCTACACCTTC. Residues: CASSLSAGVNYGYTF.

There are a few counts of this clonotype. The V gene is TRBV4-2, the J gene TRBJ2-1, with 9 nucleotides matching TRBD1. Germline CDR1 reads LGHNA; CDR2 reads YNFKEQ. This CDR3 region has 16 residues. Unmatched junction bases numbered 3, after V lost 1 base and J lost 2 bases. The chain's CDR3 is CASSQATGGTYNEQFF. The CDR3 nucleotides read TGTGCCAGCAGCCAAGCCACAGGGGGCACCTACAATGAGCAGTTCTTC.

This clonotype was counted only a few times. The rearrangement joins TRBV7-2 to TRBJ2-1; 10 bases agree with TRBD2. CDR1 is SGHTA and CDR2 is FQGNSA in the germline V gene. V lost 5 bases to trimming and J lost 8 bases; unmatched junction nucleotides: 12. CDR3 size: 16 residues. Here the CDR3 reads CASSALAGARVDEQFF. The CDR3 DNA is TGTGCCAGCAGCGCTCTAGCGGGGGCCCGGGTTGATGAGCAGTTCTTC. Combining the CDR3 with reference TRBV7-2 and TRBJ2-1 gives the whole variable domain GAGVSQSPSNKVTEKGKDVELRCDPISGHTALYWYRQSLGQGLEFLIYFQGNSAPDKSGLPSDRFSAERTGGSVSTLTIQRTQQEDSAVYLCASSALAGARVDEQFFGPGTRLTVL.

The V gene is TRBV4-1, the J gene TRBJ1-1, with a weak D call TRBD1 (6 bases). Trimming shortened V by 2 bases and J by 4 bases, and 11 bases separated the two germline ends. Per the germline V gene, CDR1 is MGHRA and CDR2 is YSYEKL. CDR3 length: 14 residues. CDR3: CASSQSFRGTEAFF. CDR3 DNA sequence: TGCGCCAGCAGCCAATCTTTCAGGGGCACTGAAGCTTTCTTT.

V is TRBV28 and J is TRBJ2-7; D ambiguous. V was clipped by 7 bases and J by 0 bases, with 10 bases between them. This CDR3 region has 13 residues. The germline gives CDR1 MDHEN, CDR2 SYDVKM. The CDR3: CASIGTDSYEQYF. The CDR3 bases are TGTGCCAGCATAGGTACAGACTCCTACGAGCAGTACTTC.

This clonotype was recorded many times. The chain has TRBV4-3 and TRBJ2-7; perhaps D is TRBD1 or TRBD2 (5 bases each). This CDR3 comprises 15 residues. Germline CDR1 and CDR2: LGHNA and YSLEER. V shed 0 bases and J shed 6 bases, with 15 bases lying between them. The CDR3 DNA sequence: TGCGCCAGCAGCCAAGATAAAGGGGACGGTCGCGAGCAGTACTTC. It codes for CASSQDKGDGREQYF.

Of note for this clonotype: A read error is possible here, since a much larger clone lies one base away. V and J are TRBV6-5 and TRBJ2-6; D call uncertain. CDR1 and CDR2 (germline): MNHEY, SVGAGI. This CDR3 contains 14 residues. The CDR3 sequence: CASRRPSEANVLTF. The DNA of the CDR3 is TGTGCCAGCAGGCGCCCGTCTGAGGCCAACGTCCTGACTTTC.

In regard to this clonotype: Its ends do not fully match the called genes, so a read error is possible. The chain recombines TRBV28 with TRBJ2-7, with D maybe TRBD2 (5 bases). The CDR3 is made up of 13 amino acids. Germline V gene data show CDR1 as MDHEN and CDR2 as SYDVKM. The CDR3 spells CASSEGSSHEQYF. The DNA for the CDR3 is TGTGCCAGCAGTGAGGGATCCTCCCACGAGCAGTACTTC. The full variable domain, its missing parts supplied by reference TRBV28 and TRBJ2-7, is DVKVTQSSRYLVKRTGEKVFLECVQDMDHENMFWYRQDPGLGLRLIYFSYDVKMKEKGDIPEGYSVSREKKERFSLILESASTNQTSMYLCASSEGSSHEQYFGPGTRLTVT.

V usage is TRBV27 and J usage is TRBJ2-5, with no clear D. Matching the DNA end better, TRBJ2-7 makes the J call doubtful. The CDR3 runs 13 residues. In germline, CDR1 is MNHEY, CDR2 SMNVEV (reference sequence). CDR3 loop: CASSSGFLYEQYF. The CDR3 nucleotides are TGTGCCAGCAGTTCCGGATTTCTCTACGAGCAGTACTTC.

This clonotype was found a few times. The rearrangement joins TRBV28 to TRBJ2-4; D may be TRBD1 or TRBD2 (5 bases each). The CDR3 sequence is 15 residues long. The V and J ends lost 3 bases and 3 bases respectively, with 12 bases between them. CDR1 is MDHEN and CDR2 is SYDVKM in the germline V gene. CDR3 in DNA: TGTGCCAGCAGTTTTGGGGGTTCAAGCAAAAACATTCAGTACTTC. Residues: CASSFGGSSKNIQYF.

J is TRBJ2-4 and V is TRBV6-1; D might be TRBD1 (6 bases). V was clipped by 6 bases and J by 14 bases, with 23 bases between them. Germline CDR1 is MNHNS and CDR2 is SASEGT. The CDR3 covers 14 residues. CDR3 sequence: CASSQSQGNVEKYF. The CDR3 coding sequence is TGTGCCAGCAGCCAATCGCAGGGGAACGTCGAGAAGTACTTC.

This clonotype was counted ten times or more. The chain combines TRBV29-1 with TRBJ1-2; no reliable D call. The CDR3 consists of 14 residues. Germline assignment: CDR1 SQVTM and CDR2 ANQGSEA. V lost 3 bases and J lost 0, with 11 bases in between. The CDR3 region has the DNA TGCAGCGTTGAGGGCAGGCTAGCTAACTATGGCTACACCTTC. It encodes CSVEGRLANYGYTF.

This clonotype was counted a few times. The chain is built from TRBV7-3 and TRBJ2-2; a weak D match, TRBD1 (6 bases). The CDR3 contains 13 residues. Germline loops: CDR1 SGHTA, CDR2 FQGTGA. V was clipped by 4 bases and J by 7 bases, with 10 bases between them. The CDR3 region has the DNA TGTGCCAGCAGCTGGGGGCCTCTCGGGGAGCTGTTTTTT. Translation: CASSWGPLGELFF.

This clonotype was counted at least ten times. The J gene is TRBJ2-7, the V gene TRBV5-4; D call uncertain. V was pared by 2 bases and J by 3 bases, with 9 bases between. CDR1 and CDR2 from the germline V gene are SGHNT and YYREEE (reference sequence). The CDR3 covers 13 residues. Here the CDR3 reads CASSFKGHYEQYF. CDR3 bases: TGTGCCAGCAGCTTTAAGGGTCACTACGAGCAGTACTTC.

The chain recombines TRBV24-1 with TRBJ2-3; D perhaps matches TRBD2 (6 bases). Trimming took off 4 bases at V and 2 bases at J, with 9 bases between the two ends. CDR3 length equals 14 residues. Germline V lookup: CDR1 KGHDR, CDR2 SFDVKD. CDR3 amino acids: CATSDGGFTDTQYF. The CDR3 DNA reads as TGTGCCACCAGTGACGGGGGATTCACAGATACGCAGTATTTT.

The chain links TRBV3-1 to TRBJ2-4; D is ambiguous. Germline CDR1 LGHDT, CDR2 YNNKEL (reference sequence). This CDR3 has 13 residues. V lost 1 base and J lost 13, with 14 bases in between. CDR3 bases: TGTGCCAGCAGCCAAGGGCCCCCTAATGAGCAGTACTTC. It specifies CASSQGPPNEQYF.

The V gene is TRBV7-2, the J gene TRBJ2-1, with a tentative D call TRBD1 (7 bases). Germline CDR1 and CDR2: SGHTA and FQGNSA. The CDR3 loop spans 16 amino acids. V was trimmed by 1 base and J by 2 bases, leaving 12 bases between them. The CDR3 region has the DNA TGTGCCAGCAGCTTAGGGCCAGGGGGGACCTACAATGAGCAGTTCTTC. Its translation: CASSLGPGGTYNEQFF.

As concerns this clonotype: The junction shows a germline mismatch at one end, possibly a read error. This chain connects TRBV4-3 to TRBJ2-1, with 10 bases fitting TRBD1. The CDR3 has 17 amino acids. CDR1 and CDR2 from the germline V gene are LGHNA and YSLEER. The DNA of the CDR3 is TGCACCAGCAGCCAAGATGGGATGGGACAGGGGTCGATTGAGCAGTTCTTC. It encodes CTSSQDGMGQGSIEQFF.

In this sample, this clonotype turned up a few times. The chain uses TRBV2 and TRBJ2-1, with D perhaps matching TRBD1 (6 bases). Looked up from germline, CDR1 is SNHLY and CDR2 is FYNNEI. The CDR3 is 16 amino acids. With 3 bases removed from V and 3 bases from J, the gap between germline ends came to 15 bases. The CDR3 coding sequence is TGTGCCAGCAGTGACGAAGGGGGTCTCTACTACAATGAGCAGTTCTTC. Translating gives CASSDEGGLYYNEQFF.

This clonotype has more than one count but fewer than ten. The V call is TRBV20-1, the J call TRBJ2-7; either TRBD1 or TRBD2 may fit D (7 bases each). Germline CDR1 reads DFQATT; CDR2 reads SNEGSKA (reference sequence). V was clipped by 6 bases and J by 7 bases, with 19 bases between them. This CDR3 region has 13 residues. The CDR3 DNA sequence: TGCAGTGCCCCACAGGGGACTAACAGGGAGCAGTACTTC. Translation gives CSAPQGTNREQYF.

The chain recombines TRBV12-3 or TRBV12-4 with TRBJ2-5; 9 bases map to TRBD1. The trim removed 6 bases at V and 2 bases at J, leaving 7 bases unmatched. This CDR3 is built from 15 residues. The chain's CDR3 is CASRPGTGNQETQYF. The DNA for the CDR3 is TGTGCCAGCAGGCCCGGGACAGGGAATCAAGAGACCCAGTACTTC.

The genes are TRBV28 and TRBJ1-5, with a tentative D call TRBD1 (6 bases). The CDR3 spans 15 residues. The germline gives CDR1 MDHEN, CDR2 SYDVKM. The V gene lost 5 bases and the J gene lost 5 bases, with 16 bases spanning the gap. CDR3 in amino acids: CASSVGTLQYQPQHF. CDR3 nucleotides: TGTGCCAGCAGTGTCGGGACACTCCAATATCAGCCCCAGCATTTT.

This clonotype was observed a few times. V and J are TRBV20-1 and TRBJ2-1, with 8 nucleotides matching TRBD2. The CDR3 contains 12 residues. The V gene end was trimmed by 3 bases and the J gene end by 9 bases; junction bases not matched to a gene: 4. Germline CDR1 reads DFQATT; CDR2 reads SNEGSKA (reference sequence). This CDR3 reads CSASGGGSEQFF. The CDR3 DNA follows: TGCAGTGCTAGCGGGGGGGGTAGTGAGCAGTTCTTC.

This clonotype showed up many times. The CDR3 spells CASSHAGTGTSGANVLTF. Here the CDR3 DNA reads TGCGCCAGCAGCCATGCTGGGACAGGAACATCTGGGGCCAACGTCCTGACTTTC. The V gene is TRBV4-1, the J gene TRBJ2-6; 8 nucleotides align to TRBD1. V trimming: 3 bases; J trimming: 1 base; junction bases outside the gene matches: 8. The CDR3 consists of 18 residues. Germline lookup yields CDR1 MGHRA and CDR2 YSYEKL.

This clonotype was found a few times. The CDR3 region is CASSQDPGRSSPLHF. CDR3 DNA: TGCGCCAGCAGCCAAGATCCGGGACGAAGTTCACCCCTCCACTTT. The genes are TRBV4-3 and TRBJ1-6; a possible D gene is TRBD1 (5 bases). V lost 0 bases and J lost 9, with 12 bases in between. The CDR3 extends over 15 amino acids. The V gene's germline CDR1 is LGHNA and CDR2 YSLEER.

The V and J genes are TRBV7-6 and TRBJ1-1; tentatively, D is TRBD1 (5 bases). CDR1 and CDR2 from the germline V gene are SGHVS and FNYEAQ. The V and J ends lost 5 bases and 4 bases respectively, with 20 bases between them. This CDR3 is 16 amino acids long. The CDR3 loop is CASSPSQGSWSTEAFF. CDR3 coding DNA: TGTGCCAGCAGCCCGTCCCAGGGTTCTTGGAGCACTGAAGCTTTCTTT.